A selection of T cell receptor beta chains follows, all from one sample in a study of blood T cell repertoires in COVID-19. Here immunoSEQ multiplex PCR was the method, and the copy in TCRdb shows in-frame clones only, minus some. The sample lists more than 300,000 clones; under 95% were seen once. The sequenced sample consisted of peripheral blood. The receptors were gathered from a woman younger than 30 who had recovered from COVID-19. CDR3s include the opening cysteine and the closing phenylalanine or tryptophan. A D gene is named only where the DNA matches it firmly. The size entry is marked missing in some rows and otherwise reads once, few, many or a size class.

len: 19
d_gene: TRBD2
abundance: once
j_gene: TRBJ2-1
v_gene: TRBV7-2
CDR3nt: TGTGCCAGCAGCTTAAGGGCTAGCGGAGACGCTCCCTCCTACAATGAGCAGTTCTTC
CDR3aa: CASSLRASGDAPSYNEQFF

len: 12
d_gene: TRBD1
abundance: .
j_gene: TRBJ1-1
v_gene: TRBV6-2/TRBV6-3
CDR3nt: TGTGCCAGCAGTCCAACGGACAGGGAGGCTTTCTTT
CDR3aa: CASSPTDREAFF

len: 15
d_gene: .
abundance: .
j_gene: TRBJ2-5
v_gene: TRBV7-2
CDR3nt: TGTGCCAGCAGCTTACTACGTAGCGGCCAAGAGACCCAGTACTTC
CDR3aa: CASSLLRSGQETQYF

len: 16
d_gene: TRBD2
abundance: .
j_gene: TRBJ2-3
v_gene: TRBV2
CDR3nt: TGTGCCAGCACCGAATGGGCTAGCGGAGACACAGATACGCAGTATTTT
CDR3aa: CASTEWASGDTDTQYF

len: 16
d_gene: TRBD2
abundance: .
j_gene: TRBJ2-3
v_gene: TRBV5-6
CDR3nt: TGTGCCAGCAGGCCGCCGGGACTAGTAGGCACAGATACGCAGTATTTT
CDR3aa: CASRPPGLVGTDTQYF

len: 10
d_gene: TRBD2
abundance: .
j_gene: TRBJ2-3
v_gene: TRBV20-1
CDR3nt: TGCAGTGCTAGAACTAGCGAGCAGTATTTT
CDR3aa: CSARTSEQYF

len: 16
d_gene: TRBD1
abundance: .
j_gene: TRBJ2-3
v_gene: TRBV11-3
CDR3nt: TGTGCCAGCAGTCTCCGACAGGGACACCGCACAGATACGCAGTATTTT
CDR3aa: CASSLRQGHRTDTQYF

len: 18
d_gene: TRBD1
abundance: .
j_gene: TRBJ1-1
v_gene: TRBV3-1/TRBV3-2
CDR3nt: TGTGCCAGCAGCCAAGGCTCCCGGTACAGGGACAGGAACACTGAAGCTTTCTTT
CDR3aa: CASSQGSRYRDRNTEAFF

len: 12
d_gene: TRBD1
abundance: .
j_gene: TRBJ1-4
v_gene: TRBV30
CDR3nt: TGTGCCTGGAAGGGGGCGAATGAAAAACTGTTTTTT
CDR3aa: CAWKGANEKLFF

len: 14
d_gene: .
abundance: .
j_gene: TRBJ1-3
v_gene: TRBV19
CDR3nt: TGTGCCAGTAGTATTTGGAGCTCTGGAAACACCATATATTTT
CDR3aa: CASSIWSSGNTIYF

len: 12
d_gene: .
abundance: .
j_gene: TRBJ1-2
v_gene: TRBV15
CDR3nt: TGTGCCACCAGCAACAGGTACTATGGCTACACCTTC
CDR3aa: CATSNRYYGYTF

len: 13
d_gene: .
abundance: .
j_gene: TRBJ1-6
v_gene: TRBV5-8
CDR3nt: TGTGCCAGCAGGGGCGGGTGGAATTCACCCCTCCACTTT
CDR3aa: CASRGGWNSPLHF

len: 19
d_gene: TRBD2
abundance: .
j_gene: TRBJ2-1
v_gene: TRBV7-2
CDR3nt: TGTGCCAGCAGTCCGATACTAGCGGTCTGGCGGGGGGCGGGCAATGAGCAGTTCTTC
CDR3aa: CASSPILAVWRGAGNEQFF

len: 13
d_gene: .
abundance: .
j_gene: TRBJ1-5
v_gene: TRBV4-3
CDR3nt: TGCGCCAGCAGCCAAGATCAGGTCCAGCCCCAGCATTTT
CDR3aa: CASSQDQVQPQHF

len: 14
d_gene: TRBD1
abundance: .
j_gene: TRBJ2-3
v_gene: TRBV5-1
CDR3nt: TGCGCCAGCAGCCATGACAGGGGCACAGATACGCAGTATTTT
CDR3aa: CASSHDRGTDTQYF

len: 17
d_gene: TRBD1
abundance: .
j_gene: TRBJ1-1
v_gene: TRBV5-4
CDR3nt: TGTGCCAGCAGCTTGTACAGGGGGCGCTTTCTTAACACTGAAGCTTTCTTT
CDR3aa: CASSLYRGRFLNTEAFF

len: 17
d_gene: TRBD2
abundance: .
j_gene: TRBJ2-5
v_gene: TRBV7-7
CDR3nt: TGTGCCAGCAGCTTTCGTTCCGCTAGCGGAGGAGGGGAGACCCAGTACTTC
CDR3aa: CASSFRSASGGGETQYF

len: 13
d_gene: .
abundance: .
j_gene: TRBJ2-1
v_gene: TRBV7-2
CDR3nt: TGTGCCAGCAAGGGACTGGCCTACAATGAGCAGTTCTTC
CDR3aa: CASKGLAYNEQFF

len: 15
d_gene: TRBD2
abundance: .
j_gene: TRBJ2-3
v_gene: TRBV10-3
CDR3nt: TGTGCCATCAGTGTTAGCGGGGTCAGCACAGATACGCAGTATTTT
CDR3aa: CAISVSGVSTDTQYF

len: 14
d_gene: .
abundance: few
j_gene: TRBJ1-2
v_gene: TRBV25-1
CDR3nt: TGTGCCAGCAGTGCCCAGGGGCGAGGGTATGGCTACACCTTC
CDR3aa: CASSAQGRGYGYTF